This T cell receptor (beta chain) derives from a study of T cell responses to AZD1222 COVID-19 vaccine. Comments on this clone: Its matching antigen is unknown.

Germline lookup yields CDR1 LNHDA and CDR2 SQIVND (reference sequence). The CDR3 loop spans 19 amino acids. V was pared by 0 bases and J by 5 bases, with 22 bases between. General study findings and limits: Recipients of AZD1222 seropositive at baseline numbered only 6 or 7. Clonal diversity was possibly underestimated, and white British individuals and females predominated among donors. Within unmutated variant regions lay the reported targets of nearly half of spike-specific TCRs.

Produced via immunoSEQ multiplex PCR; TCRdb's table is partial and in-frame only. The data show approximately 160,000 clones, roughly nine tenths seen once. Sequencing used peripheral blood, obtained on day 0 of AZD1222 vaccination. The gene calls are TRBV19 and TRBJ1-4; D not certain. The TCR originated in an adult in good health. The CDR3 coding sequence is TGTGCCAGTAGTATAGATATGATTTTACGAAGCCGTACAAATGAAAAACTGTTTTTT. Translating gives CASSIDMILRSRTNEKLFF.